One sample yielded the 9 T cell receptor beta chains listed below, sequenced in a study of post-analysis software for immune sequencing data. Study-wide points: Patients used a handful of TRBV segments, including TRBV5-6, TRBV5-1 and TRBV20-1, more often than controls.

Included in the TCR beta cDNA libraries were unique molecular identifiers. Via MiXCR, TCRdb re-called the PCR reads, giving one row per CDR3 protein. The profile covers more than 500,000 distinct CDR3 sequences, with around 34% appearing a single time and around 5.9% taken by the ten largest. Their recognized antigens are unknown. Sequencing was carried out using blood. The origin of the receptors is a girl aged 2-17 years with multiple sclerosis.

Written as DNA, the CDR3 is TGTGCCAGCAGTCTAAGCGCGGGGGGGCCCCGCACAGATACGCAGTATTTT. Encoded protein: CASSLSAGGPRTDTQYF. V gene TRBV7-2 combines with J gene TRBJ2-3; 9 bases map to TRBD2. Unmatched junction bases numbered 11, after V lost 6 bases and J lost 1 base. There are 17 residues in the CDR3. CDR1 is SGHTA and CDR2 is FQGNSA in the germline V gene.

J is TRBJ2-3 and V is TRBV3-1; D is possibly TRBD1 or TRBD2 (5 bases each). CDR1 and CDR2 (germline): LGHDT, YNNKEL (reference sequence). V was cut by 4 bases and J by 5 bases, with 10 bases left in between. This CDR3 comprises 13 residues. CDR3 sequence: CASSRRDGDTQYF. CDR3 DNA sequence: TGTGCCAGCAGCCGACGGGACGGAGATACGCAGTATTTT.

CDR3 nucleotide sequence: TGTGCCAGCAGTGCCCATCAGCCCCAGCATTTT. This translates into CASSAHQPQHF. The rearrangement uses TRBV6-1 and TRBJ1-5, with unresolved D. Germline V CDR1 and CDR2: MNHNS, SASEGT. This CDR3 contains 11 residues. V lost 4 bases and J lost 5, with 3 bases in between.

The table lists this clonotype with a few counts. The chain links TRBV15 to TRBJ2-1; 11 positions agree with TRBD2. This CDR3 has 17 residues. Germline values: CDR1 LNHNV, CDR2 YYDKDF (reference sequence). V was pared by 4 bases and J by 3 bases, with 8 bases of the junction left unmatched. This chain's CDR3 is CATSKMSGTSGYNEQFF. DNA for the CDR3: TGTGCCACCAGCAAAATGTCCGGGACTAGCGGCTACAATGAGCAGTTCTTC.

Points on this clonotype: Since a much larger clone is just one base distant, this may be a read error. The chain recombines TRBV4-2 with TRBJ1-5, with a possible D match to TRBD1 (5 bases). The CDR3 is 15 residues long. Germline assignment: CDR1 LGHNA and CDR2 YNFKEQ. The CDR3: CASRPGEGSNQLQHF. The DNA of the CDR3 is TGTGCCAGCAGGCCGGGGGAGGGGAGCAATCAGCTCCAGCATTTT.

This CDR3 is CASSGASTGGGYTF. The CDR3 DNA reads as TGTGCCAGCAGCGGAGCGTCAACAGGGGGCGGCTACACCTTC. The V call is TRBV9, the J call TRBJ1-2, with TRBD1 identical over 9 bases. V dropped 3 bases and J dropped 8; count of bases not matched to a gene: 8. The V gene's germline CDR1 is SGDLS and CDR2 YYNGEE. This CDR3 is 14 amino acids long.

This clonotype was detected only a few times. The J gene is TRBJ2-3, the V gene TRBV2, with 8 bases matching TRBD2. This CDR3 contains 15 residues. Germline V gene lookup returns CDR1 SNHLY and CDR2 FYNNEI. The ends lost 3 bases at V and 4 bases at J; junction bases unmatched: 6. CDR3 loop: CASSDPQAGADTQYF. The CDR3 DNA follows: TGTGCCAGCAGTGACCCGCAAGCGGGGGCAGATACGCAGTATTTT.

This sequence joins TRBV12-3 or TRBV12-4 and TRBJ1-1; weak D call: TRBD1 (5 bases). Trimming removed 2 bases at V and 1 base at J, with 8 bases between. This CDR3 is 14 amino acids long. CDR3 in DNA: TGTGCCAGCAGTTTAATAGGACAGAACACTGAAGCTTTCTTT. It yields the protein CASSLIGQNTEAFF.

The rearrangement joins TRBV20-1 to TRBJ1-5; D not resolved. The germline V and J ends were trimmed by 3 bases and 2 bases, with 14 bases remaining between them. Germline loops: CDR1 DFQATT, CDR2 SNEGSKA (reference sequence). The CDR3 covers 15 residues. CDR3 loop: CSASQDPEGNQPQHF. CDR3 nucleotide sequence: TGCAGTGCTAGCCAGGACCCTGAGGGCAATCAGCCCCAGCATTTT.